The clone carrying this T cell receptor (beta chain) came up many times. Its target is unknown. TCRdb re-called the reads through MiXCR, storing one row per CDR3 protein. In the table there are 250,000 to 300,000 distinct CDR3 sequences, roughly 9.1% of which are singletons. The data were taken from a study of T cell repertoires in cytomegalovirus infection. Study in general: Evidence of both CMV infection and a matching HLA type came from public TCR beta signatures.

The germline CDR1 and CDR2 sequences are SGHVS and FQNEAQ. There are 16 residues in the CDR3. Trimming removed 1 base from V and 0 bases from J, with 12 bases in between. Study-level findings and limits: The ex vivo response showed dominance by HLA-C-restricted CMV-specific TCR beta clonotypes. The cumulative frequency of public TCR beta families identified carriers of CMV plus the relevant HLA.

The chain employs TRBV7-8 and TRBJ1-2; possible D gene TRBD1, 5 bases. Sample: PBMCs. The sequence derives from a human donor in good health (CMV status not recorded). Some clones in this sample may be carry-over from other donors' samples. This chain's CDR3 is CASSLGGSVANYGYTF. The CDR3 DNA follows: TGTGCCAGCAGCTTAGGGGGCTCTGTAGCTAACTATGGCTACACCTTC.